Sequencing of this T cell receptor beta chain was carried out in a study of blood T cell repertoires in COVID-19. About the research overall: The United States, Italy and Spain were the sources of the acute and convalescent COVID-19 samples. Sample material is recorded as cDNA or gDNA derived from T cells, B-cell-depleted T cells, or PBMCs.

Original handling: It was from reference gene primer amplification that nucleated cell counts were estimated. The assay was immunoSEQ multiplex PCR, and TCRdb's table has in-frame clones only and misses some. The DNA was the basis for D and trimming; V, J and clone size are from that table. Here the sample spans 150,000 to 200,000 clones, approximately 85% being singletons. V lost 2 bases and J 9 bases, leaving 8 bases between the germline ends. The CDR3 totals 12 residues. Germline V gives CDR1 LNHDA, CDR2 SQIVND (reference sequence). The sample comprised peripheral blood. The chain carries TRBV19 and TRBJ2-1; the D gene is possibly TRBD1 (5 bases). This TCR came from a woman over 75 with acute or convalescent COVID-19. The CDR3 DNA sequence: TGTGCCAGTAGTATACAGGGCGGTGAGCAGTTCTTC. This encodes CASSIQGGEQFF.